The 4 T cell receptor beta chains below all came from one sample that was sequenced in a study of cytomegalovirus exposure and HLA in healthy donors. With 60 Vbeta and 13 Jbeta primers, the PCR was carried out. Libraries were prepared by immunoSEQ multiplex PCR; TCRdb keeps only in-frame clonotypes and omits some of them. The sample consists of 150,000 to 200,000 clones, roughly 86% of them appearing once. Specimen: PBMCs. The origin of the receptors is a young woman in good health and CMV-seronegative.

The chain couples TRBV19 to TRBJ2-6; D may be TRBD1 (6 bases). The CDR3 covers 12 residues. Trimming removed 5 bases at V and 12 bases at J, with 11 bases between. Germline assignment: CDR1 LNHDA and CDR2 SQIVND (reference sequence). The CDR3 here is CASSPQGTVLTF. The CDR3 DNA follows: TGTGCCAGTAGTCCACAGGGTACCGTCCTGACTTTC.

This clone was detected a few times. Compared with germline, one end of the junction differs, possibly owing to a read error. The genes are TRBV2 and TRBJ2-3, with TRBD1 as a possible D gene (6 bases). Germline V gene sequence: CDR1 SNHLY, CDR2 FYNNEI. The CDR3 spans 12 residues. For the CDR3, the DNA is TGTGCCAGCAGTGAAGGAGGGACACCGAAAACTTTT. It encodes CASSEGGTPKTF. The entire variable domain, with the rest obtained from reference TRBV2 and TRBJ2-3, is as follows: EPEVTQTPSHQVTQMGQEVILRCVPISNHLYFYWYRQILGQKVEFLVSFYNNEISEKSEIFDDQFSVERPDGSNFTLKIRSTKLEDSAMYFCASSEGGTPKTFGPGTRLTVL.

Remarks on this clone: Germline and junction disagree at one end, which may indicate a read error. This chain connects TRBV7-9 to TRBJ1-1; D not resolved. CDR1 is SEHNR and CDR2 is FQNEAQ in the germline V gene (reference sequence). The CDR3 runs to 11 residues. The CDR3 DNA sequence: TGTTCCAGCAGCTTCTACACTGAAGCTTTCTTT. This gives the protein CSSSFYTEAFF. Drawing the rest from reference TRBV7-9 and TRBJ1-1, the complete variable domain is DTGVSQNPRHKITKRGQNVTFRCDPISEHNRLYWYRQTLGQGPEFLTYFQNEAQLEKSRLLSDRFSAERPKGSFSTLEIQRTEQGDSAMYLCSSSFYTEAFFGQGTRLTVV.

In DNA form, the CDR3 reads TGTGCCAGTAGTATTAGTTGGAATAGCGGCTACGAGCAGTACTTC. Its protein product is CASSISWNSGYEQYF. This sequence joins TRBV19 and TRBJ2-7, with D tentatively TRBD2 (6 bases). The ends were cut back, 3 bases at V and 3 bases at J, with 15 bases in the middle. Per germline, CDR1 LNHDA and CDR2 SQIVND (reference sequence). This CDR3 is 15 amino acids long. Using reference TRBV19 and TRBJ2-7 for the parts outside the CDR3, the full variable domain is DGGITQSPKYLFRKEGQNVTLSCEQNLNHDAMYWYRQDPGQGLRLIYYSQIVNDFQKGDIAEGYSVSREKKESFPLTVTSAQKNPTAFYLCASSISWNSGYEQYFGPGTRLTVT.